This TCR beta chain was profiled in a study of post-analysis software for immune sequencing data. About the study: There were relapsing-remitting, secondary progressive and progressive-relapsing multiple sclerosis among the disease courses included. Study-wide results and limits: Co-batched samples clustered tightly together by F measure. Comparison of patients with controls showed 4 to 6 TRBV segments more frequent in patients, TRBV5-6, TRBV5-1 and TRBV20-1 among them. Significantly lower normalized Chao1 diversity was seen in multiple sclerosis patients than in controls.

Unique molecular identifiers were built into the TCR beta cDNA libraries. Once roughly 1 to 10 million T cells were used, roughly 0.5 million cDNA molecules resulted. A single record per CDR3 protein comes from TCRdb applying MiXCR to the PCR reads. Of approximately 770,000 distinct CDR3 sequences listed, approximately 44% are singletons. Trimming cost V 8 bases and J 4 bases, with 17 bases left between them. This CDR3 region has 14 residues. The germline CDR1 and CDR2 sequences are SGHVS and FQNEAQ. As to this clonotype: The antigen is not known.

This TCR derives from a girl aged 10 to 17 with multiple sclerosis. This chain uses TRBV7-8 with TRBJ1-2, with D possibly being TRBD1 (5 bases). The material sequenced was blood. The CDR3, as DNA: TGTGCCAGCCGCTCGATCAGGGAGGGCTATGGCTACACCTTC. It specifies CASRSIREGYGYTF.